This paragraph covers one T cell receptor beta chain sequence. Antigen: not known. Per the germline V gene, CDR1 is SGHAT and CDR2 is FQDESV (reference sequence). The CDR3 is 15 amino acids. V shed 1 base and J 2 bases; nucleotides not matched to a gene: 3. Nominally healthy donors were sampled, though unrecorded immune exposures were likely. The PCR was carried out with 60 Vbeta primers and 13 Jbeta primers. Assay used: immunoSEQ multiplex PCR; TCRdb lists only in-frame clones, some missing. This repertoire includes approximately 150,000 clones. This specimen comes from a study of cytomegalovirus exposure and HLA in healthy donors. General study findings and limits: TCR beta chains numbering some 160 were designated cytomegalovirus-associated.

The sequenced material came from PBMCs. The receptor was isolated from a woman aged 50 to 60 in good health and CMV-seronegative. V is TRBV11-1 and J is TRBJ1-1; TRBD1 aligns across 8 bases. CDR3 coding DNA: TGTGCCAGCAGCTTAGGTGGGACAGGAAACACTGAAGCTTTCTTT. Protein sequence: CASSLGGTGNTEAFF. The full variable domain, its missing parts supplied by reference TRBV11-1 and TRBJ1-1, is EAEVAQSPRYKITEKSQAVAFWCDPISGHATLYWYRQILGQGPELLVQFQDESVVDDSQLPKDRFSAERLKGVDSTLKIQPAELGDSAMYLCASSLGGTGNTEAFFGQGTRLTVV.